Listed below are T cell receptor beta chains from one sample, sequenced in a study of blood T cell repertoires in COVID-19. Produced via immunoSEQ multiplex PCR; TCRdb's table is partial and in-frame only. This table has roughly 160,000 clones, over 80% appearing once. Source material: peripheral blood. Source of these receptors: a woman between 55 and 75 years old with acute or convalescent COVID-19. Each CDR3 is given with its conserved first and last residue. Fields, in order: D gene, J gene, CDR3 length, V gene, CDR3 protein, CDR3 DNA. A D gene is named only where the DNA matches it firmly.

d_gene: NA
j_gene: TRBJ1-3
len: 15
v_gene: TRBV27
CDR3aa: CASSLTRDRGNTIYF
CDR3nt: TGTGCCAGCAGTCTAACCAGGGATCGTGGAAACACCATATATTTT

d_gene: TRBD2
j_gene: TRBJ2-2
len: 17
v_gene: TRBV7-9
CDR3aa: CASSSLSGTINTGELFF
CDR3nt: TGTGCCAGCAGCTCCCTCTCCGGGACTATTAACACCGGGGAGCTGTTTTTT

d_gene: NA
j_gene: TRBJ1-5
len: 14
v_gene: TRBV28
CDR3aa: CASSLGGSNQPQHF
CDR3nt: TGTGCCAGCTCTCTCGGGGGGAGCAATCAGCCCCAGCATTTT

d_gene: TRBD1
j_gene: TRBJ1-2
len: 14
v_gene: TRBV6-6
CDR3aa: CASSSTGQAYGYTF
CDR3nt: TGTGCCAGCAGTTCTACGGGACAGGCCTATGGCTACACCTTC

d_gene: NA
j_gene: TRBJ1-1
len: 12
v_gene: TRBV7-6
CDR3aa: CASSLGGLEAFF
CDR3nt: TGTGCCAGCAGCTTAGGAGGGTTAGAAGCTTTCTTT

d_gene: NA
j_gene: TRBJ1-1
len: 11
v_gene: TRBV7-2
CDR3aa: CASRRWTEAFF
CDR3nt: TGTGCCAGCAGGAGGTGGACTGAAGCTTTCTTT

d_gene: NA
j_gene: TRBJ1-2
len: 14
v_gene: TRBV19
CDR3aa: CASRDSRSAYGYTF
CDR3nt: TGTGCCAGTAGGGACAGTAGATCAGCCTATGGCTACACCTTC

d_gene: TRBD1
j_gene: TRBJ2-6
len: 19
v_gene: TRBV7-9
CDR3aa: CASSLAWDRVRSGANVLTF
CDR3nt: TGTGCCAGCAGCTTGGCCTGGGACAGGGTGAGGTCTGGGGCCAACGTCCTGACTTTC

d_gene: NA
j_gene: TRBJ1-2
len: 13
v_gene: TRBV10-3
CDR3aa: CAIQDLVADGYTF
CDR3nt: TGTGCCATTCAGGACTTAGTTGCGGATGGCTACACCTTC

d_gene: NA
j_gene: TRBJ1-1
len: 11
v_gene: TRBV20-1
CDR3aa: CSAHVQGVAFF
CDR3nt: TGCAGTGCCCATGTACAGGGTGTCGCTTTCTTT